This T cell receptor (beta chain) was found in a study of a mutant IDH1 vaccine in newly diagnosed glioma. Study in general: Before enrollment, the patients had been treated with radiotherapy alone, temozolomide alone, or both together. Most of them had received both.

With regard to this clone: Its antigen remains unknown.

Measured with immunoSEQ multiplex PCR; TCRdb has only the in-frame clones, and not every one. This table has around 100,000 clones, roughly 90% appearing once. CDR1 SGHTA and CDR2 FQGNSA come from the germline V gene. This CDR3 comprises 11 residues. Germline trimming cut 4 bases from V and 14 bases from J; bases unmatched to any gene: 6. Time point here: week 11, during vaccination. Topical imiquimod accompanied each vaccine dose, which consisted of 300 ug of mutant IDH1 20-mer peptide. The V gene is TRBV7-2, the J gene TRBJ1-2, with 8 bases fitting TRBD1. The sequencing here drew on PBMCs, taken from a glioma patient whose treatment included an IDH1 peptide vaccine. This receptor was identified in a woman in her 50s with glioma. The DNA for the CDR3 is TGTGCCAGCAGCTCTGGACAGGGAAGGACCTTC. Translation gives CASSSGQGRTF. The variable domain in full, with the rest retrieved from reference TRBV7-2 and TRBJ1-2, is GAGVSQSPSNKVTEKGKDVELRCDPISGHTALYWYRQSLGQGLEFLIYFQGNSAPDKSGLPSDRFSAERTGGSVSTLTIQRTQQEDSAVYLCASSSGQGRTFGSGTRLTVV.